The 31 T cell receptor beta chains below come from one sample, sequenced in a study of blood T cells in healthy people across ages. PCR was performed a second time for roughly 6 to 12 cycles using a sample-barcoded 5' primer and a J-beta primer mix. Each CDR3 protein is one row after TCRdb ran MiXCR on the 5' RACE reads. The table shows around 780,000 distinct CDR3 sequences, with 56% occurring only once. Sequencing used blood. All receptors come from a man aged 35 to 55 in good health.

This clonotype was detected only once. V gene TRBV7-9 combines with J gene TRBJ1-5; D gene unclear. Per the germline V gene, CDR1 is SEHNR and CDR2 is FQNEAQ (reference sequence). The V and J ends lost 1 base and 0 bases respectively, with 7 bases between them. CDR3 length equals 15 residues. This chain's CDR3 is CASSLGTTSNQPQHF. In DNA, the CDR3 is TGTGCCAGCAGCTTAGGTACGACTAGCAATCAGCCCCAGCATTTT.

The chain carries TRBV27 and TRBJ2-3, with 7 bases aligning to TRBD1. After removal of 4 bases from V and 3 bases from J, the junction contained 4 bases not matched to a gene. Germline CDR1 MNHEY, CDR2 SMNVEV (reference sequence). The CDR3 has 14 amino acids. CDR3 amino acids: CASSWDSRTDTQYF. The CDR3 DNA is TGTGCCAGCAGTTGGGACAGTAGGACAGATACGCAGTATTTT.

The chain employs TRBV20-1 and TRBJ1-5, with 7 bases identical to TRBD1. Germline assignment: CDR1 DFQATT and CDR2 SNEGSKA (reference sequence). This CDR3 region has 13 residues. J gave up 4 bases and V 8 bases, and 8 bases lay outside the gene matches. The DNA for the CDR3 is TGCAGTACACGACAGGGTTCGAATCAGCCCCAGCATTTT. As protein: CSTRQGSNQPQHF.

Remarks on this clonotype: Germline is not matched at one junction end, which may reflect a read error. V gene TRBV28 combines with J gene TRBJ2-7; 7 bases are shared with TRBD2. The germline V gene has CDR1 MDHEN and CDR2 SYDVKM. This CDR3 spans 15 amino acids. CDR3 residues: CACSPGLVSPYEQYF. In nucleotides, the CDR3 is TGTGCCTGCAGTCCCGGACTAGTATCCCCCTACGAGCAGTACTTC.

This chain uses TRBV25-1 with TRBJ2-1, with 7 bases that match TRBD1. This CDR3 contains 15 residues. J was trimmed by 4 bases and V by 2 bases; bases with no gene match: 5. Germline V gives CDR1 MGHDK, CDR2 SYGVNS. This CDR3 reads CASSEPGQIYNEQFF. DNA of the CDR3: TGTGCCAGCAGTGAACCGGGACAGATATACAATGAGCAGTTCTTC.

The rearrangement links TRBV6-5 to TRBJ2-4, with 7 nucleotides matching TRBD1. Near its end, the DNA agrees better with TRBJ2-7, so the J call may be wrong. Per the germline V gene, CDR1 is MNHEY and CDR2 is SVGAGI. This CDR3 region has 17 residues. CDR3 sequence reads: CASSFGQVPSTRYEQYF. The CDR3 nucleotides are TGTGCCAGCAGTTTTGGACAGGTCCCTTCAACCCGCTACGAGCAGTACTTC.

In its sample, this clonotype was seen a few times. Since a much larger clone is just one base distant, this may be a read error. This chain links TRBV29-1 with TRBJ2-3; a possible D gene is TRBD2 (6 bases). The V gene lost 1 base and the J gene lost 1 base, with 6 bases spanning the gap. The CDR3 runs 13 residues. CDR1 and CDR2 (germline): SQVTM, ANQGSEA. CDR3 protein: CSVEAGGTDTQYF. CDR3 in DNA: TGCAGCGTTGAAGCGGGGGGCACAGATACGCAGTATTTT.

The chain carries TRBV12-3 or TRBV12-4 and TRBJ1-2; D is perhaps TRBD1 (5 bases). V lost 3 bases and J lost 5, with 10 bases in between. CDR3 size: 13 residues. The CDR3: CASSFGHLYGYTF. The CDR3 region has the DNA TGTGCCAGCAGTTTTGGACACCTTTATGGCTACACCTTC.

V usage is TRBV28 and J usage is TRBJ2-5, with 14 bases matching TRBD2. The CDR3 has 17 amino acids. Per the germline V gene, CDR1 is MDHEN and CDR2 is SYDVKM. After removal of 4 bases from V and 4 bases from J, the junction contained 8 bases not matched to a gene. The CDR3 protein is CASSSPGTSGRVETQYF. The CDR3 region has the DNA TGTGCCAGCAGTTCCCCGGGGACTAGCGGGAGAGTAGAGACCCAGTACTTC.

The V call is TRBV29-1, the J call TRBJ2-3, with D unclear. This CDR3 has 13 residues. V gave up 0 bases and J gave up 5 bases, with 9 bases separating them. Germline CDR1 and CDR2: SQVTM and ANQGSEA. The CDR3 DNA reads as TGCAGCGTTGAAGATGGGTCTGGAGATACGCAGTATTTT. Protein product: CSVEDGSGDTQYF.

The CDR3: CSARVQGINYGYTF. CDR3 coding DNA: TGCAGTGCTAGGGTCCAGGGAATTAACTATGGCTACACCTTC. The chain links TRBV20-1 to TRBJ1-2; tentatively, D is TRBD1 (5 bases). The CDR3 has 14 residues. Germline assignment: CDR1 DFQATT and CDR2 SNEGSKA (reference sequence). Trimming pared 3 bases from V and 1 base from J, leaving 12 bases between.

V is TRBV28 and J is TRBJ2-3; D is unclear. Germline-derived CDR1 and CDR2 are MDHEN and SYDVKM. The CDR3 spans 14 residues. V was trimmed by 6 bases and J by 4 bases, leaving 14 bases between them. CDR3 region: CASSNVGFADTQYF. The DNA for the CDR3 is TGTGCCAGCAGCAACGTAGGGTTTGCAGATACGCAGTATTTT.

The rearrangement joins TRBV7-9 to TRBJ2-7; D assignment may be TRBD1 or TRBD2 (6 bases each). V lost 4 bases and J lost 3, with 16 bases in between. The CDR3 has 15 amino acids. Germline V gene sequence: CDR1 SEHNR, CDR2 FQNEAQ (reference sequence). The CDR3 is CASSSTRGRVYEQYF. The CDR3, as DNA: TGTGCCAGCAGCTCAACCCGGGGGCGGGTCTACGAGCAGTACTTC.

This clonotype was observed a handful of times. The chain recombines TRBV27 with TRBJ2-5, with 8 bases identical to TRBD1. In germline, CDR1 is MNHEY, CDR2 SMNVEV (reference sequence). Trimming took 3 bases from V and 4 from J; bases not matched to a gene: 4. The CDR3 runs 14 residues. CDR3 nucleotides: TGTGCCAGCAGTTTCTTAGGACAGGGAGAGACCCAGTACTTC. It codes for CASSFLGQGETQYF.

The chain joins TRBV24-1 to TRBJ2-1; 7 positions match TRBD1. V dropped 4 bases and J dropped 7; count of bases not matched to a gene: 6. The length of the CDR3 is 14 residues. Germline values: CDR1 KGHDR, CDR2 SFDVKD. The CDR3 spells CATSELTGINEQFF. CDR3 nucleotide sequence: TGTGCCACCAGTGAGTTGACAGGGATTAATGAGCAGTTCTTC.

This chain connects TRBV28 to TRBJ1-5; D remains ambiguous. V lost 5 bases and J lost 4, with 15 bases in between. The CDR3 contains 15 residues. Germline V lookup: CDR1 MDHEN, CDR2 SYDVKM. In DNA, the CDR3 is TGTGCCAGCAGTAGGAGAGGGTCGGCTAATCAGCCCCAGCATTTT. This sequence encodes CASSRRGSANQPQHF.

The chain combines TRBV27 with TRBJ2-1, with TRBD1 matching over 11 bases. J lost 4 bases, V lost 7 bases, and 6 bases had no gene match. The CDR3 has 15 residues. Germline V gene data show CDR1 as MNHEY and CDR2 as SMNVEV (reference sequence). The CDR3 DNA follows: TGTGCCAGCATTCGGGACAGGGGGGGATACAATGAGCAGTTCTTC. As protein: CASIRDRGGYNEQFF.

This CDR3 is CASSLRFPGLQSLPETQYF. CDR3 DNA: TGTGCCAGCAGCTTACGCTTTCCGGGTCTTCAATCTCTCCCGGAGACCCAGTACTTC. This chain uses TRBV7-2 with TRBJ2-5; D remains unclear. Trimming pared 2 bases from V and 5 bases from J, leaving 27 bases between. Looked up from germline, CDR1 is SGHTA and CDR2 is FQGNSA. The CDR3 length is 19 residues.

CDR3: CSVRKRGDYNEQYF. CDR3 in DNA: TGCAGCGTTCGTAAGCGGGGGGACTACAATGAGCAGTACTTC. The chain has TRBV29-1 and TRBJ2-4; 9 bases align to TRBD2. Germline assignment: CDR1 SQVTM and CDR2 ANQGSEA. The CDR3 loop spans 14 amino acids. J lost 13 bases, V lost 5 bases, and 15 bases had no gene match.

This clonotype was observed a few times. The V call is TRBV29-1, the J call TRBJ2-3, with TRBD1 matching over 12 bases. The germline V gene encodes CDR1 SQVTM and CDR2 ANQGSEA. The J segment lost 5 bases and the V segment lost 7 bases, leaving 7 bases of the junction unmatched. The CDR3 is 14 residues long. The CDR3 spells CSDRDRGLEDTQYF. The DNA of the CDR3 is TGCAGCGACCGGGACAGGGGGCTGGAAGATACGCAGTATTTT.

Only a few counts were recorded for this clonotype. J is TRBJ2-3 and V is TRBV7-2; D is unresolved. V was cut by 1 base and J by 4 bases, with 9 bases left in between. CDR3 size: 14 residues. Per germline, CDR1 SGHTA and CDR2 FQGNSA. The CDR3 DNA reads TGTGCCAGCAGCTTAGATACAGTTTCAGATACGCAGTATTTT. It specifies CASSLDTVSDTQYF.

This clonotype turned up a few times. The CDR3 DNA reads TGTGCCATCAGTGAAGGGGGATCTGGGGCCAACGTCCTGACTTTC. Its translation is CAISEGGSGANVLTF. The chain employs TRBV10-3 and TRBJ2-6, with D maybe TRBD1 (6 bases). The CDR3 runs to 15 residues. Per the germline V gene, CDR1 is ENHRY and CDR2 is SYGVKD. The V and J ends lost 3 bases and 1 base respectively, with 7 bases between them.

The rearrangement uses TRBV21-1 and TRBJ2-1; TRBD1 was called by the table and not checked on the DNA. TRBV21-1 is marked as a pseudogene. CDR3 size: 14 residues. The DNA of the CDR3 is TGTGCCAGCAGCACGGGACAGGGGGCCGATGAGCAGTTCTTC. Translation gives CASSTGQGADEQFF.

This clonotype was detected a few times. This rearrangement joins TRBV12-3 or TRBV12-4 to TRBJ2-3; D remains ambiguous. The V end lost 7 bases, the J end lost 4 bases, and 12 bases lay between the germline ends. This CDR3 has 13 residues. The CDR3 spells CASTRQESDTQYF. The CDR3 DNA is TGTGCCAGCACCCGGCAGGAGTCAGATACGCAGTATTTT.

V gene TRBV15 combines with J gene TRBJ2-1; TRBD1 might be the D (6 bases). CDR3 length: 15 amino acids. V lost 9 bases to trimming and J lost 8 bases, with 23 bases between them. From germline, CDR1 is LNHNV and CDR2 YYDKDF (reference sequence). The CDR3 protein is CATTGSDGRLDEQFF. CDR3 DNA: TGTGCCACAACAGGGTCCGATGGGCGGTTGGATGAGCAGTTCTTC.

The rearrangement links TRBV12-3 or TRBV12-4 to TRBJ2-5; D perhaps matches TRBD1 (5 bases). The CDR3 is 15 residues long. Trimming cost V 7 bases and J 3 bases, with 18 bases left between them. The CDR3 DNA follows: TGTGCCAGCAAACCCCAACAGGCATGGGAAGAGACCCAGTACTTC. This codes for CASKPQQAWEETQYF.

The chain employs TRBV9 and TRBJ2-2; no definite D call. V was pared by 0 bases and J by 3 bases, with 9 bases between. Germline values: CDR1 SGDLS, CDR2 YYNGEE. CDR3 length equals 15 residues. The CDR3 nucleotides are TGTGCCAGCAGCGTAGATGGGTCCCACACCGGGGAGCTGTTTTTT. It codes for CASSVDGSHTGELFF.

The table lists this clonotype with a count of one. The chain joins TRBV18 to TRBJ2-1, with 8 bases identical to TRBD2. Germline lookup yields CDR1 KGHSH and CDR2 LQKENI. V lost 1 base to trimming and J lost 1 base; unmatched junction nucleotides: 3. The CDR3 runs to 16 residues. Here the CDR3 DNA reads TGTGCCAGCTCACCACGGGGACTAGGGTCCTACAATGAGCAGTTCTTC. This sequence encodes CASSPRGLGSYNEQFF.

V usage is TRBV4-1 and J usage is TRBJ1-1, with TRBD1 as a possible D gene (5 bases). V lost 0 bases and J 4 bases, leaving 6 bases between the germline ends. CDR3 length: 13 residues. CDR1 and CDR2 from the germline V gene are MGHRA and YSYEKL. The CDR3 here is CASSQDQGTEAFF. CDR3 sequence (DNA): TGCGCCAGCAGCCAAGATCAGGGCACTGAAGCTTTCTTT.

This chain joins TRBV20-1 and TRBJ2-3; 11 bases are a match to TRBD2. With V trimmed by 3 bases and J by 3 bases, 8 bases remained unmatched. Germline assignment: CDR1 DFQATT and CDR2 SNEGSKA (reference sequence). The CDR3 spans 16 residues. Here the CDR3 DNA reads TGCAGTGCTAGGGCGCCTAGCGGGAGGTATACAGATACGCAGTATTTT. It specifies CSARAPSGRYTDTQYF.

This clonotype has only a few counts. The chain uses TRBV27 and TRBJ2-4; TRBD2 aligns across 8 bases. Trimming cost V 6 bases and J 1 base; bases outside gene matches: 8. Germline loops: CDR1 MNHEY, CDR2 SMNVEV (reference sequence). The CDR3 has 16 amino acids. The DNA of the CDR3 is TGTGCCAGCAGCCCGGGGGGGGCCGGGGCCAAAAACATTCAGTACTTC. It codes for CASSPGGAGAKNIQYF.